One T cell receptor beta chain is described in this entry. Authors' data handling: Reference gene primer amplification in the assay estimated nucleated cell counts. Profiled with immunoSEQ multiplex PCR; TCRdb holds only in-frame clones, not every one. The V and J calls and clone size are taken from that table; D and trimming were inferred from the DNA. The sample gives hundreds of thousands of clones, 85% to 90% of which show up once; roughly 5.7% is in the top ten. The CDR3 contains 21 residues. These data are taken from a study of blood T cell repertoires in COVID-19. The receptor's source is a man older than 75 with acute or convalescent COVID-19. V is TRBV7-5 and J is TRBJ2-3; the table's TRBD2 call for D was not verified on the DNA. TRBV7-5 is a known pseudogene. Sequenced sample: peripheral blood. The CDR3: CARSLVRSPLAGGGSTDTQYF. The CDR3 DNA follows: TGTGCCAGAAGCTTAGTTCGTTCCCCCCTAGCGGGAGGAGGAAGCACAGATACGCAGTATTTT.